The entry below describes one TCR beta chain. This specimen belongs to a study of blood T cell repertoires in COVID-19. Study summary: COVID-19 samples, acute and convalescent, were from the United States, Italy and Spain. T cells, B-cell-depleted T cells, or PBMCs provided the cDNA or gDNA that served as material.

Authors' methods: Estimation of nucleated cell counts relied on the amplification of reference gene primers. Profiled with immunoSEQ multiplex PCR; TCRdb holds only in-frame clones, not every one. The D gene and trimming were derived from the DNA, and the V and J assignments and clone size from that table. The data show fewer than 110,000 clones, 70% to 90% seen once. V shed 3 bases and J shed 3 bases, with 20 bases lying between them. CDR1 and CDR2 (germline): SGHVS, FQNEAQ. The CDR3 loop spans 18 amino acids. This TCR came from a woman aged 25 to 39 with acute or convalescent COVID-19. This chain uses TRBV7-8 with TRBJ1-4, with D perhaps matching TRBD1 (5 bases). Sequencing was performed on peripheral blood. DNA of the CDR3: TGTGCCAGCAGCTTCGGGGGGAGGGAGGGTTTGTCTAATGAAAAACTGTTTTTT. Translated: CASSFGGREGLSNEKLFF.